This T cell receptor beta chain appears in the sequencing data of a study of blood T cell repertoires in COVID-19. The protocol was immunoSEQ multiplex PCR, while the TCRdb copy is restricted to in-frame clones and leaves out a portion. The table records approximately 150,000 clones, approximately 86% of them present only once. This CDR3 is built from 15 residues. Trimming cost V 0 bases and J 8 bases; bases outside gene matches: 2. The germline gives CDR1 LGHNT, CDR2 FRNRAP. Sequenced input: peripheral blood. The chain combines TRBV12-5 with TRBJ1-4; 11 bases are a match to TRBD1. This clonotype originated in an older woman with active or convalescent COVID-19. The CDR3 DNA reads TGTGCTAGTGGTTTGGTTGGGACAGGGGGGGAAAAACTGTTTTTT. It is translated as CASGLVGTGGEKLFF.